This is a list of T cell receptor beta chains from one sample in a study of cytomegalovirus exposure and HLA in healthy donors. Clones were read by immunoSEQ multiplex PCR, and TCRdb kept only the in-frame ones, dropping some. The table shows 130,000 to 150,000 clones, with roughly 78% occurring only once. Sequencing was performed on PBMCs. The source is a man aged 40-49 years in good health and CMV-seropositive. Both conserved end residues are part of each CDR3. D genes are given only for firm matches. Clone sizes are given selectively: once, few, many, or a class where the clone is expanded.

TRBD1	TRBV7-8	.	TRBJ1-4	CASSLAIGQGLGEKLFF	TGTGCCAGCAGCTTAGCTATAGGACAGGGACTGGGAGAAAAACTGTTTTTT
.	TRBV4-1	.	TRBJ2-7	CASSQEGRGPPTYEQYF	TGCGCCAGCAGCCAAGAAGGAAGGGGCCCACCAACCTACGAGCAGTACTTC
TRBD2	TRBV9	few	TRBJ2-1	CASSPGLGVGREQFF	TGTGCCAGCAGCCCCGGACTAGGCGTCGGGAGGGAGCAGTTCTTC
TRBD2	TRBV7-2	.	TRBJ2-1	CASSLRYAILAGSYNEQFF	TGTGCCAGCAGCTTAAGGTATGCCATCCTAGCGGGCTCCTACAATGAGCAGTTCTTC
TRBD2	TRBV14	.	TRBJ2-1	CASSQDMPAGVFNEQFF	TGTGCCAGCAGCCAAGATATGCCAGCGGGAGTTTTCAATGAGCAGTTCTTC
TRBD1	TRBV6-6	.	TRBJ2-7	CASSYGQGPYEQYF	TGTGCCAGCAGTTACGGACAGGGCCCCTACGAGCAGTACTTC
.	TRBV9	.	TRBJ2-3	CASSVERAPDTQYF	TGTGCCAGCAGCGTAGAGAGGGCCCCAGATACGCAGTATTTT
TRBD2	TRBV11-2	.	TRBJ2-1	CASSLGLAYNEQFF	TGTGCCAGCAGCTTAGGACTAGCGTACAATGAGCAGTTCTTC
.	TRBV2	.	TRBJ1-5	CASSEWQGLRPQHF	TGTGCCAGCAGTGAGTGGCAGGGCCTGCGGCCCCAGCATTTT
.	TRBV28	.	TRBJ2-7	CASSFRPRFYEQYF	TGTGCCAGCAGTTTCAGGCCTCGATTCTACGAGCAGTACTTC
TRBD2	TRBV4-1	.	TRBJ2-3	CASSQVQLAGSTDTQYF	TGCGCCAGCAGCCAAGTTCAACTAGCGGGTAGCACAGATACGCAGTATTTT
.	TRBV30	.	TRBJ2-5	CAWKATVTGETQYF	TGTGCCTGGAAGGCGACAGTGACTGGGGAGACCCAGTACTTC
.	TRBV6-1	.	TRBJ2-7	CASSEIDSSYEQYF	TGTGCCAGCAGTGAAATAGACAGCTCCTACGAGCAGTACTTC
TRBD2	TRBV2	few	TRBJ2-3	CASSGDYTFTDTQYF	TGTGCCAGCAGCGGGGACTATACATTCACAGATACGCAGTATTTT
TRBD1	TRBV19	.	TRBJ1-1	CASSRGRAGQGFRRTEAFF	TGTGCCAGTAGTAGGGGTCGGGCGGGACAGGGGTTCCGTCGAACTGAAGCTTTCTTT
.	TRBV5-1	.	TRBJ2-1	CASSLAGDSPGREQFF	TGCGCCAGCAGCTTGGCGGGGGACAGCCCTGGGAGGGAGCAGTTCTTC
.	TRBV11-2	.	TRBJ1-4	CASSPWRQPNEKLFF	TGTGCCAGCAGCCCTTGGAGACAGCCAAATGAAAAACTGTTTTTT
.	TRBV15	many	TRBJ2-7	CATSREAGREQYF	TGTGCCACCAGCAGAGAAGCAGGGCGCGAGCAGTACTTC
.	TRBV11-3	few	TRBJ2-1	CASSLDTGEPFF	TGTGCCAGCAGCTTAGATACCGGGGAGCCGTTCTTC
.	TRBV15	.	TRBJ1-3	CATSREIGSRGGDTIYF	TGTGCCACCAGCAGGGAGATAGGCTCCCGTGGCGGGGACACCATATATTTT
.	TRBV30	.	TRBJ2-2	CAWSRALTRGAGTGELFF	TGTGCCTGGAGTAGGGCGCTAACCCGGGGGGCGGGGACCGGGGAGCTGTTTTTT
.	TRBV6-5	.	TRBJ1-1	CASSDSLTEAFF	TGTGCCAGCAGTGACAGCCTTACTGAAGCTTTCTTT
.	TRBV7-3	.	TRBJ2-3	CASSPKGGYVNRTDTQYF	TGTGCCAGCAGCCCCAAGGGCGGGTATGTGAATCGCACAGATACGCAGTATTTT
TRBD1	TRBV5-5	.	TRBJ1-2	CASSFRQGDYGYTF	TGTGCCAGCAGCTTCAGACAGGGCGACTATGGCTACACCTTC
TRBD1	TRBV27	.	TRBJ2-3	CASSSNRDRVTDTQYF	TGTGCCAGCAGTTCAAACCGGGACAGGGTAACAGATACGCAGTATTTT
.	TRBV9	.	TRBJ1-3	CASSVTDSDGNTIYF	TGTGCCAGCAGCGTAACGGACAGTGATGGAAACACCATATATTTT
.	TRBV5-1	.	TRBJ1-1	CASSSFTGSTEAFF	TGCGCCAGCAGCTCCTTCACAGGGTCCACTGAAGCTTTCTTT
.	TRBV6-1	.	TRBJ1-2	CASSPDFQYGYTF	TGTGCCAGCAGCCCAGACTTCCAATATGGCTACACCTTC
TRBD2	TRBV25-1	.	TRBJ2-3	CASSEGLAGESTDTQYF	TGTGCCAGCAGTGAGGGACTAGCGGGAGAGTCCACAGATACGCAGTATTTT
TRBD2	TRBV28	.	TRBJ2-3	CASSPSGTSGTDTQYF	TGTGCCAGCAGCCCGTCCGGGACTAGCGGGACAGATACGCAGTATTTT
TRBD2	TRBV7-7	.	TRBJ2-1	CASSPGLVVNEQFF	TGTGCCAGCAGCCCGGGACTAGTGGTAAATGAGCAGTTCTTC